This entry concerns a single TCR beta chain. Profiling that covered TCR beta VDJ and CDR3 relied on genomic DNA as its template. TCRdb itself ran the reads through MiXCR, one entry per CDR3 protein. The sample consists of about 190,000 distinct CDR3 sequences, 64% of them appearing once. The data belong to a study of CD8+CD57+ T cells in acquired aplastic anemia. On the study more broadly: Roughly 3.2 ug was the average amount of DNA from sorted CD4+ and CD8+ cells.

Germline V gene sequence: CDR1 DFQATT, CDR2 SNEGSKA (reference sequence). Trimming removed 3 bases at V and 2 bases at J, with 11 bases between. This CDR3 has 13 amino acids. This sequence joins TRBV20-1 and TRBJ2-7; possibly TRBD1 or TRBD2 for D (5 bases each). This TCR was recovered from a human donor with severe aplastic anemia or a healthy control (not recorded which). What was sequenced was sorted CD4+, CD8+, or CD8+CD57+ T cells (not recorded which) from PBMCs. CDR3 nucleotide sequence: TGCAGTGCTAGTTCTGGGACCGCCTACGAGCAGTACTTC. Translation: CSASSGTAYEQYF.